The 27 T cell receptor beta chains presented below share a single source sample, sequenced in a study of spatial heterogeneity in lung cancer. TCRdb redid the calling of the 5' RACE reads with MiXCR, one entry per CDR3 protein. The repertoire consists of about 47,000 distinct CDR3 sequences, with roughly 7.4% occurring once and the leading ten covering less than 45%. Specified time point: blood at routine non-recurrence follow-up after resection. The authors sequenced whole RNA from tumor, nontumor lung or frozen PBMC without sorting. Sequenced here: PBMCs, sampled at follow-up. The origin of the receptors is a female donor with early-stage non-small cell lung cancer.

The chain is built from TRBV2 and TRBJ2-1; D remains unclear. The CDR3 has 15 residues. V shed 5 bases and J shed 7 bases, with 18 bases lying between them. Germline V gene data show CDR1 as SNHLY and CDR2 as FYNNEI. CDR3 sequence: CASSKRANHGNEQFF. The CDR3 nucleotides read TGTGCCAGCAGTAAAAGGGCTAACCACGGGAATGAGCAGTTCTTC.

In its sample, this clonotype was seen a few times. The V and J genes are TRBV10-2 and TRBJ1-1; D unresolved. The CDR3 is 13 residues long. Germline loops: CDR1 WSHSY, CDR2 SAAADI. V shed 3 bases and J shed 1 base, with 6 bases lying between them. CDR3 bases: TGCGCCAGCAGTGAAAACTCGAACACTGAAGCTTTCTTT. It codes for CASSENSNTEAFF.

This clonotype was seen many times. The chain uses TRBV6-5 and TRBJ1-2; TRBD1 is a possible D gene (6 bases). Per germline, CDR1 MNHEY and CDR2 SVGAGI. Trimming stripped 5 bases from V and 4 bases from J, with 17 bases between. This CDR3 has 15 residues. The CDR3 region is CASSPATGTIYGYTF. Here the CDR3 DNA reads TGTGCCAGCAGTCCGGCAACCGGGACAATCTATGGCTACACCTTC.

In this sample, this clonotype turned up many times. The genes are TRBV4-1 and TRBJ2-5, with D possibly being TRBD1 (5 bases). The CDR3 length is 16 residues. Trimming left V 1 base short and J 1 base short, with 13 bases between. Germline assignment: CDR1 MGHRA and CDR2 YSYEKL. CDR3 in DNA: TGCGCCAGCAGCCAAGGTCCGAGACAGCCCCAAGAGACCCAGTACTTC. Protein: CASSQGPRQPQETQYF.

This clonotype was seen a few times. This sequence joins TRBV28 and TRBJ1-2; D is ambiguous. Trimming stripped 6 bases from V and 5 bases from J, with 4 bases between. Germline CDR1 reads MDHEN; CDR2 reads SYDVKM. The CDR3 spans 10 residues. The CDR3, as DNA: TGTGCCAGCAGCCGATATGGCTACACCTTC. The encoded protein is CASSRYGYTF.

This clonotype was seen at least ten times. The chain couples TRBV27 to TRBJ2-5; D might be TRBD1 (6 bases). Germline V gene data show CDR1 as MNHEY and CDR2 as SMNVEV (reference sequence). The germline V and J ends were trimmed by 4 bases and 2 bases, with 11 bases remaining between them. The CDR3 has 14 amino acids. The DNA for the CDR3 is TGTGCCAGCAGTTACGTGGACAGTCAAGAGACCCAGTACTTC. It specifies CASSYVDSQETQYF.

The CDR3, as DNA: TGTGCCAGCTCGTTAAGCAATGAGCAGTTCTTC. Protein product: CASSLSNEQFF. The chain has TRBV11-2 and TRBJ2-1, with no clear D. CDR1 is SGHAT, CDR2 FQNNGV, per germline. There are 11 residues in the CDR3. Trimming took 8 bases from V and 6 from J, leaving 8 bases between them.

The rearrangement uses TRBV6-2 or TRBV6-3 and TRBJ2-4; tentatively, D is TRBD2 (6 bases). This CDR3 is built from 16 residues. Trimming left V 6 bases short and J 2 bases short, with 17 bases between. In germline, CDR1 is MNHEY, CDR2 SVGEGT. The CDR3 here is CASSSGGPDTKNIQYF. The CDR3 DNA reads TGTGCCAGCAGCTCCGGAGGGCCAGATACCAAAAACATTCAGTACTTC.

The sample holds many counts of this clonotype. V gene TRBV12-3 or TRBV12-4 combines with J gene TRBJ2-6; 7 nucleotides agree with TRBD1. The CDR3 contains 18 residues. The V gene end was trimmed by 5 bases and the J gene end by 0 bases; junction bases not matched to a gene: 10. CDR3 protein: CASSHFGTDHSGANVLTF. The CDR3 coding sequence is TGTGCCAGCAGTCACTTTGGGACAGATCACTCTGGGGCCAACGTCCTGACTTTC.

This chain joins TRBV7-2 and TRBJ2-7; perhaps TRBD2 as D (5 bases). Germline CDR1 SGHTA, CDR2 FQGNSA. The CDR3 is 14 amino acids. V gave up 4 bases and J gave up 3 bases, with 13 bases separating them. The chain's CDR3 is CASSSAGEFYEQYF. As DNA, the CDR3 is TGTGCCAGCAGCTCAGCCGGGGAATTCTACGAGCAGTACTTC.

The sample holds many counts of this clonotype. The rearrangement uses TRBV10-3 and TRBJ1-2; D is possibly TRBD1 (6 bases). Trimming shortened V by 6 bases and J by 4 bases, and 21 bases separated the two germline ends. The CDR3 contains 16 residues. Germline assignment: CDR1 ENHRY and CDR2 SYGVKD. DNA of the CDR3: TGTGCCATCAGGGGTGGGGGGCCCAGCGTCCCCTATGGCTACACCTTC. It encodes CAIRGGGPSVPYGYTF.

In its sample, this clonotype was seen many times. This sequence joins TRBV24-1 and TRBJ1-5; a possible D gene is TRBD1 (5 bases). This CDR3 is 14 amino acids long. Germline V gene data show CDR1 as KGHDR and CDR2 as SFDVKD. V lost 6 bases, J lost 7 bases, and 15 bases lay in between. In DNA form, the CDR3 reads TGTGCCACCAGTTCCGGAGGGGCTGGGCAGCCCCAGCATTTT. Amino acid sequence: CATSSGGAGQPQHF.

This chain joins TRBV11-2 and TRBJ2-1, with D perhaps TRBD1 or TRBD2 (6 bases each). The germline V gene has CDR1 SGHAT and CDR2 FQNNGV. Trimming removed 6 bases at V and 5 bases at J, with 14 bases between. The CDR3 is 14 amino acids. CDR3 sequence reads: CASRRPGADNEQFF. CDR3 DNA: TGTGCCAGCAGACGACCGGGGGCGGACAATGAGCAGTTCTTC.

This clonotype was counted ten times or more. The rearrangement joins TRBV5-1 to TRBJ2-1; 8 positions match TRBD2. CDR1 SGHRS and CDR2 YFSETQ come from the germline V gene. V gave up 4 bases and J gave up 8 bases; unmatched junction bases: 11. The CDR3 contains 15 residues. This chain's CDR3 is CASSPRGDTKYEQFF. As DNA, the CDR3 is TGCGCCAGCAGCCCGCGGGGGGACACAAAATATGAGCAGTTCTTC.

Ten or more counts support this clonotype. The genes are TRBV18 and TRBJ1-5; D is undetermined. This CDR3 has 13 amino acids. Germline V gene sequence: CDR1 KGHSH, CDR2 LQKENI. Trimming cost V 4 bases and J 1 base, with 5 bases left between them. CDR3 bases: TGTGCCAGCTCACAAGGGAGCAATCAGCCCCAGCATTTT. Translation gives CASSQGSNQPQHF.

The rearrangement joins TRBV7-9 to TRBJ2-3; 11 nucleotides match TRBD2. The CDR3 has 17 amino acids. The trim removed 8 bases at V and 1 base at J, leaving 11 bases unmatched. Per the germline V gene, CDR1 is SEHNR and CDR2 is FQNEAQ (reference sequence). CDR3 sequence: CASLLAGGLSRTDTQYF. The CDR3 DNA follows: TGTGCCAGCTTGTTAGCGGGGGGGCTGAGTCGCACAGATACGCAGTATTTT.

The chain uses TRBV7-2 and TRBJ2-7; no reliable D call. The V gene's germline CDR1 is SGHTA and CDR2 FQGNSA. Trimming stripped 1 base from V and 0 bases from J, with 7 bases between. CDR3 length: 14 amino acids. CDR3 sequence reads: CASSLVASSYEQYF. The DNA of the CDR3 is TGTGCCAGCAGCTTAGTGGCCAGCTCCTACGAGCAGTACTTC.

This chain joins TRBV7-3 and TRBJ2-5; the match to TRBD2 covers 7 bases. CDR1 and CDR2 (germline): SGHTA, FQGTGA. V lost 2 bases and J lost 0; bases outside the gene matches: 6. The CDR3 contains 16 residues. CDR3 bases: TGTGCCAGCAGCTTAGGGGCTAGCGGAAACCAAGAGACCCAGTACTTC. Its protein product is CASSLGASGNQETQYF.

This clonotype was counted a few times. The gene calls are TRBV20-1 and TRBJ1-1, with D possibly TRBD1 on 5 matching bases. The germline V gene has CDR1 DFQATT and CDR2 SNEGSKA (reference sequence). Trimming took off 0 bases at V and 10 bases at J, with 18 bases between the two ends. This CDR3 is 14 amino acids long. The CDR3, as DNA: TGCAGTGCTAGAGATTTAGGGGTTCGACCCTCAGCTTTCTTT. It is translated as CSARDLGVRPSAFF.

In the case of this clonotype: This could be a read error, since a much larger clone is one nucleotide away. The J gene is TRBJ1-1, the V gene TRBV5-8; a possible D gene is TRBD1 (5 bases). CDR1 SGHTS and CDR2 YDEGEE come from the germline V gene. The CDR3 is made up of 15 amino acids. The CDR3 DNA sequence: TGTGTCAGCAGCTTGCCGGGACTAAGTCAGACTGAAGCTTTCTTT. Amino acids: CVSSLPGLSQTEAFF. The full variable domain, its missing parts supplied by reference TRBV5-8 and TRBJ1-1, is EAGVTQSPTHLIKTRGQQATLRCSPISGHTSVYWYQQALGLGLQFLLWYDEGEERNRGNFPPRFSGRQFPNYSSELNVNALELEDSALYLCVSSLPGLSQTEAFFGQGTRLTVV.

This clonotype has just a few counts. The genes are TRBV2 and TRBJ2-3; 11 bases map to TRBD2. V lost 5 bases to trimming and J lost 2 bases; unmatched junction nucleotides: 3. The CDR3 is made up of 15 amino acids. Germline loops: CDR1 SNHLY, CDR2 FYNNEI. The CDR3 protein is CASSTSGGFTDTQYF. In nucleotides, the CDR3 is TGTGCCAGCAGTACTAGCGGGGGCTTCACAGATACGCAGTATTTT.

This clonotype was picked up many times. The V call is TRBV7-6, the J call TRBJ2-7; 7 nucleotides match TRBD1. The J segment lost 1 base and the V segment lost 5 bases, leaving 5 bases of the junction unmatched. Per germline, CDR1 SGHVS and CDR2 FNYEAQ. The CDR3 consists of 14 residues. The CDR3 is CASSPRQGSYEQYF. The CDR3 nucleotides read TGTGCCAGCAGCCCTCGACAGGGATCCTACGAGCAGTACTTC.

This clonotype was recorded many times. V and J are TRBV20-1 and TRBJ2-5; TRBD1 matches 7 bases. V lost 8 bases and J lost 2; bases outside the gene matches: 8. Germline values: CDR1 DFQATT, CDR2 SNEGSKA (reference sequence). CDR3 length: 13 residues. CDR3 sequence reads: CSFPGRGQETQYF. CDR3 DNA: TGCAGTTTCCCCGGCAGGGGGCAAGAGACCCAGTACTTC.

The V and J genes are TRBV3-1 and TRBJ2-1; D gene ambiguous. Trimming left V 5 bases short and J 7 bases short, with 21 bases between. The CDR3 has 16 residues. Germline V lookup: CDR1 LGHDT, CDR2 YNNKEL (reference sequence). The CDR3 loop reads CASSDLRQAFGNEQFF. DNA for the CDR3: TGTGCCAGCAGCGACCTTCGGCAGGCGTTTGGGAATGAGCAGTTCTTC.

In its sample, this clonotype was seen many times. The CDR3 DNA reads TGTGCCAGCAGTTTATCCGGACAGATAAACACCGGGGAGCTGTTTTTT. This codes for CASSLSGQINTGELFF. The rearrangement uses TRBV27 and TRBJ2-2; possibly TRBD1 for D (6 bases). This CDR3 contains 16 residues. The germline CDR1 and CDR2 sequences are MNHEY and SMNVEV (reference sequence). V was cut by 0 bases and J by 2 bases, with 10 bases left in between.

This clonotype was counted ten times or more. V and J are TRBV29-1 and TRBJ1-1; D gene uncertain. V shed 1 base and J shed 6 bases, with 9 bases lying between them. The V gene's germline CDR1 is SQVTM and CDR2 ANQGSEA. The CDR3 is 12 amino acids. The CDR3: CSVEGRRAEAFF. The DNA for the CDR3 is TGCAGCGTTGAAGGAAGGCGGGCTGAAGCTTTCTTT.

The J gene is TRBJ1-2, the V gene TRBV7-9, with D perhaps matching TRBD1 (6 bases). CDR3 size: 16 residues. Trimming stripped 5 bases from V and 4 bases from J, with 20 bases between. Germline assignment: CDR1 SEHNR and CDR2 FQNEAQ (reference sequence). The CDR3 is CASSPTPRVGGYGYTF. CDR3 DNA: TGTGCCAGCAGCCCAACGCCCCGAGTAGGGGGCTATGGCTACACCTTC.